This T cell receptor (beta chain) is from a study of blood T cell repertoires in COVID-19. Study details: The analysed material was cDNA or gDNA that came from T cells, B-cell-depleted T cells, or PBMCs.

The table came from immunoSEQ multiplex PCR; TCRdb's copy has only in-frame clones and leaves some out. The table records roughly 60,000 clones, around nine tenths of them present only once. Germline V gene lookup returns CDR1 MGHRA and CDR2 YSYEKL. The CDR3 runs 19 residues. The V and J ends lost 3 bases and 0 bases, in that order; junction bases with no gene match: 11. Sequenced input: peripheral blood. This chain connects TRBV4-1 to TRBJ2-3; TRBD1 aligns across 11 bases. This receptor was identified in a man in his sixties with active COVID-19. DNA of the CDR3: TGCGCCAGCAGCCATCTTAGGGGACAGGGGGTGAGAAGCACAGATACGCAGTATTTT. Translated: CASSHLRGQGVRSTDTQYF.